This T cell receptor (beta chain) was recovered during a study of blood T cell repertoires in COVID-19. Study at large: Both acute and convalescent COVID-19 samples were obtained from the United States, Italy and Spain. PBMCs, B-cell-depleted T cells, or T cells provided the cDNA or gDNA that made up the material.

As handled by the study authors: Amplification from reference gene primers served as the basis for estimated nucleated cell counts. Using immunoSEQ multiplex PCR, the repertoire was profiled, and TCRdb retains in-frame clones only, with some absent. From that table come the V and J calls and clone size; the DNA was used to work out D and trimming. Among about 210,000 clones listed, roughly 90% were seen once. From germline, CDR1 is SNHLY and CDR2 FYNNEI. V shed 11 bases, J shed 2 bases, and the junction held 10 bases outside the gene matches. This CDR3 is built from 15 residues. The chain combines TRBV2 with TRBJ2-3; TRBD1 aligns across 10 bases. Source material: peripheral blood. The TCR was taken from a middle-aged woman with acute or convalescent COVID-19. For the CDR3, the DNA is TGTGCCGGTCGTATCGGGACAGGGGACACAGATACGCAGTATTTT. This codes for CAGRIGTGDTDTQYF.